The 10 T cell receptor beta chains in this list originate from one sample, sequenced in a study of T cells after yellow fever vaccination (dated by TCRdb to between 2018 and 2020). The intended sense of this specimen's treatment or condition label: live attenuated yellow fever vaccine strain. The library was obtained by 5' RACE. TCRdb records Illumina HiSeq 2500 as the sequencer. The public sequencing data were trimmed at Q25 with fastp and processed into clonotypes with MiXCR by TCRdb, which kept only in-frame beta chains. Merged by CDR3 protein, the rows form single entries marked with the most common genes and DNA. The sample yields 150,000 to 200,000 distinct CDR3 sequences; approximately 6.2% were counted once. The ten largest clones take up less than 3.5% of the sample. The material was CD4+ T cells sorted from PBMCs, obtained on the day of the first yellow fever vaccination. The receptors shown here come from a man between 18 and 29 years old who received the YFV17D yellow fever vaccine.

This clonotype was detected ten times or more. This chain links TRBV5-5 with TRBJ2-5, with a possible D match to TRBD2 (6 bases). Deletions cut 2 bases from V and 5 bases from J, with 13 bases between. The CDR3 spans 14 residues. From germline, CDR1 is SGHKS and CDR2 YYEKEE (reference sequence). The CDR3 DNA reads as TGTGCCAGCAGCTTTTGGGGGGAGAGGGAGACCCAGTACTTC. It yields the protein CASSFWGERETQYF.

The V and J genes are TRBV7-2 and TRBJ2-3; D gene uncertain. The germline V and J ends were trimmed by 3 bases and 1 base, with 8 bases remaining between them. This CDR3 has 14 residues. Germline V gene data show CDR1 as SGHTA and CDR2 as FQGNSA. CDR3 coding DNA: TGTGCCAGCAGCTTGCAGTCCGGCACAGATACGCAGTATTTT. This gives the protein CASSLQSGTDTQYF. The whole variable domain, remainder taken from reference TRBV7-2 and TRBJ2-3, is GAGVSQSPSNKVTEKGKDVELRCDPISGHTALYWYRQSLGQGLEFLIYFQGNSAPDKSGLPSDRFSAERTGGSVSTLTIQRTQQEDSAVYLCASSLQSGTDTQYFGPGTRLTVL.

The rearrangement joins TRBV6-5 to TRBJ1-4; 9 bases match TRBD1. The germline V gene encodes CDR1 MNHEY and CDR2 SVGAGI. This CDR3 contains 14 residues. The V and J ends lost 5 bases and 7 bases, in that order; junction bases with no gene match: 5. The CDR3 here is CASSLDRGGEKLFF. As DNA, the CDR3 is TGTGCCAGCAGTCTGGACAGGGGAGGTGAAAAACTGTTTTTT.

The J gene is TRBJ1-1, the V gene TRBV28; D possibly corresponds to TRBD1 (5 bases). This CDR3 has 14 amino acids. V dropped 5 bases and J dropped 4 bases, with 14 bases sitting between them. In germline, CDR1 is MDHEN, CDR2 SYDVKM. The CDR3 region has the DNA TGTGCCAGCAGTGCGCCGGGACGGCTCACTGAAGCTTTCTTT. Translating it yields CASSAPGRLTEAFF.

The CDR3 bases are TGCAGTGCTAACCGGCCCGGGGCGTTGAACACTGAAGCTTTCTTT. Translated, it gives CSANRPGALNTEAFF. The chain has TRBV20-1 and TRBJ1-1; possible D gene TRBD1, 5 bases. Germline V gives CDR1 DFQATT, CDR2 SNEGSKA (reference sequence). Trimming took 4 bases from V and 0 from J, leaving 15 bases between them. This CDR3 region has 15 residues.

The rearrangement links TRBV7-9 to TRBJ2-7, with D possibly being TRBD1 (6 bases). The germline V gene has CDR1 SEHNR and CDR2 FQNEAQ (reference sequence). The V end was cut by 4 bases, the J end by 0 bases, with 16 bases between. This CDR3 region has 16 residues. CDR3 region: CASSSSLGRGSYEQYF. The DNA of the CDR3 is TGTGCCAGCAGCTCTAGCCTGGGCAGGGGCTCCTACGAGCAGTACTTC.

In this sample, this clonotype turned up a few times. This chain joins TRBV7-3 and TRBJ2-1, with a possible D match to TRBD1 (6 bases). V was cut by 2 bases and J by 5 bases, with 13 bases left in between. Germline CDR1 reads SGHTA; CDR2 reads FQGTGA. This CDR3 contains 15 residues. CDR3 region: CASSLGQGGDNEQFF. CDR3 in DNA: TGTGCCAGCAGCTTAGGCCAAGGGGGTGACAATGAGCAGTTCTTC.

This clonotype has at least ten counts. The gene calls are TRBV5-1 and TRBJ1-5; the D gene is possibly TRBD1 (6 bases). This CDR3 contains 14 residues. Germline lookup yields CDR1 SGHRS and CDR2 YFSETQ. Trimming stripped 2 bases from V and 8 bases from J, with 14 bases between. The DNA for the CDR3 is TGCGCCAGCAGCTTTGCAGGGGCCGGGGAGCCCCAGCATTTT. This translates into CASSFAGAGEPQHF.

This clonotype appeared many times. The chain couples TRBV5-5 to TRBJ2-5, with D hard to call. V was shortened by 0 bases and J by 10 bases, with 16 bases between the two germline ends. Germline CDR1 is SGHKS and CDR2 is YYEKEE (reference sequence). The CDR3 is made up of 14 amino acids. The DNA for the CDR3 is TGTGCCAGCAGCTTGGGGACGGCGAAGAAGGGCCAGTACTTC. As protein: CASSLGTAKKGQYF.

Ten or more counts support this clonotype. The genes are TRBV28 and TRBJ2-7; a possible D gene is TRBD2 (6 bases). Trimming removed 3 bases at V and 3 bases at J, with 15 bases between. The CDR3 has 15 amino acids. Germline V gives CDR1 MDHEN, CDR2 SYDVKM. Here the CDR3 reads CASSLYGAGFYEQYV. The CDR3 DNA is TGTGCCAGCAGTTTGTACGGGGCGGGGTTCTACGAGCAGTACGTC.